Listed here are 26 T cell receptor beta chains from one sample, sequenced in a study of T cells after yellow fever vaccination. In TCRdb, the 5' RACE reads were re-called with MiXCR into one record per CDR3 protein. The sample holds roughly 120,000 distinct CDR3 sequences, about 6.8% seen once. Sequences were derived from CD4+ T cells sorted from PBMCs, sampled about 41 days after the first yellow fever vaccination. Receptors originate from a man in his late teens or twenties who received the YFV17D yellow fever vaccine.

This clonotype showed up just a few times. The V call is TRBV29-1, the J call TRBJ2-3; possibly TRBD1 or TRBD2 for D (5 bases each). V gave up 6 bases and J gave up 2 bases, with 18 bases separating them. Germline CDR1 SQVTM, CDR2 ANQGSEA. CDR3 length: 15 amino acids. CDR3 loop: CSVSSGTDSTDTQYF. CDR3 bases: TGCAGCGTGTCCTCAGGGACGGACTCCACAGATACGCAGTATTTT.

This clonotype came up many times. The V gene is TRBV7-9, the J gene TRBJ1-1, with a possible D match to TRBD1 (6 bases). V shed 5 bases and J shed 1 base, with 11 bases lying between them. Germline-derived CDR1 and CDR2 are SEHNR and FQNEAQ (reference sequence). The length of the CDR3 is 14 residues. CDR3 in DNA: TGTGCCAGCAGCCTCGAGACAGGGAACACTGAAGCTTTCTTT. This sequence encodes CASSLETGNTEAFF.

There are many counts of this clonotype. The V gene is TRBV20-1, the J gene TRBJ2-3, with 7 bases that match TRBD1. Germline loops: CDR1 DFQATT, CDR2 SNEGSKA (reference sequence). The V gene end was trimmed by 6 bases and the J gene end by 11 bases; junction bases not matched to a gene: 14. The CDR3 covers 13 residues. The DNA for the CDR3 is TGCAGTGCGCCTCAGACCGGACAGGTTATGCAGTATTTT. This translates into CSAPQTGQVMQYF.

Many counts were recorded for this clonotype. The chain joins TRBV29-1 to TRBJ2-7; D call uncertain. Germline V CDR1 and CDR2: SQVTM, ANQGSEA. CDR3 length equals 11 residues. The germline V and J ends were trimmed by 6 bases and 3 bases, with 9 bases remaining between them. Here the CDR3 reads CSVGSLYEQYF. Written as DNA, the CDR3 is TGCAGCGTAGGAAGCCTCTACGAGCAGTACTTC.

This clonotype was observed many times. This chain uses TRBV12-3 or TRBV12-4 with TRBJ1-3; D is ambiguous. The V gene lost 7 bases and the J gene lost 0 bases, with 7 bases spanning the gap. CDR3 length equals 13 residues. CDR3 region: CASNMGSGNTIYF. The CDR3 DNA reads TGTGCCAGCAACATGGGCTCTGGAAACACCATATATTTT.

The table lists this clonotype with many counts. V gene TRBV3-1 combines with J gene TRBJ1-2; 7 bases line up with TRBD1. V was clipped by 11 bases and J by 5 bases; unmatched bases: 11. The CDR3 covers 13 residues. Germline V gene data show CDR1 as LGHDT and CDR2 as YNNKEL (reference sequence). CDR3 DNA: TGTGCCGGGGTATTGGAGGGGGCGTATGGCTACACCTTC. Translation gives CAGVLEGAYGYTF.

The chain joins TRBV18 to TRBJ1-4, with a weak D call TRBD1 (6 bases). Trimming cost V 2 bases and J 8 bases, with 15 bases left between them. CDR1 is KGHSH, CDR2 LQKENI, per germline. CDR3 length: 15 residues. CDR3 DNA: TGTGCCAGCTCACCAATGGACAGCCTTGGGGAAAAACTGTTTTTT. It translates to CASSPMDSLGEKLFF. Full variable domain (rest looked up from reference TRBV18 and TRBJ1-4): NAGVMQNPRHLVRRRGQEARLRCSPMKGHSHVYWYRQLPEEGLKFMVYLQKENIIDESGMPKERFSAEFPKEGPSILRIQQVVRGDSAAYFCASSPMDSLGEKLFFGSGTQLSVL.

Ten or more counts support this clonotype. The rearrangement uses TRBV4-3 and TRBJ2-5; 7 bases map to TRBD2. CDR1 is LGHNA and CDR2 is YSLEER in the germline V gene. With V trimmed by 0 bases and J by 5 bases, 9 bases remained unmatched. The CDR3 has 16 residues. In DNA, the CDR3 is TGCGCCAGCAGCCAAGATGCTGGGGGGGGGACGGAGACCCAGTACTTC. Its protein is CASSQDAGGGTETQYF.

This clonotype was recorded many times. The chain carries TRBV5-1 and TRBJ2-1; D gene uncertain. Trimming left V 0 bases short and J 0 bases short, with 10 bases between. The CDR3 runs to 16 residues. CDR1 is SGHRS and CDR2 is YFSETQ in the germline V gene. The CDR3 DNA follows: TGCGCCAGCAGCTTGGAAGTGGTGAGCTCCTACAATGAGCAGTTCTTC. This codes for CASSLEVVSSYNEQFF. The variable domain in full, completed from reference TRBV5-1 and TRBJ2-1, reads KAGVTQTPRYLIKTRGQQVTLSCSPISGHRSVSWYQQTPGQGLQFLFEYFSETQRNKGNFPGRFSGRQFSNSRSEMNVSTLELGDSALYLCASSLEVVSSYNEQFFGPGTRLTVL.

This clonotype was seen ten or more times. This chain uses TRBV5-1 with TRBJ2-3; weak D call: TRBD1 (6 bases). This CDR3 is built from 16 residues. Germline V CDR1 and CDR2: SGHRS, YFSETQ. Trimming cost V 4 bases and J 6 bases, with 21 bases left between them. The CDR3 sequence: CASSPGRGPLSDTQYF. In DNA, the CDR3 is TGCGCCAGCAGCCCCGGCAGGGGACCCCTTTCGGATACGCAGTATTTT.

This clonotype occurred many times. The V and J genes are TRBV4-1 and TRBJ2-2, with D perhaps given as TRBD1 or TRBD2 (5 bases each). The CDR3 sequence is 16 residues long. Germline CDR1 is MGHRA and CDR2 is YSYEKL. The V and J ends lost 3 bases and 2 bases respectively, with 13 bases between them. The CDR3 sequence: CASSQFRDHNTGELFF. CDR3 nucleotides: TGCGCCAGCAGCCAGTTCCGGGACCACAACACCGGGGAGCTGTTTTTT.

This clonotype was found many times. The chain links TRBV7-2 to TRBJ2-1, with TRBD1 matching over 8 bases. V shed 5 bases and J 14 bases; nucleotides not matched to a gene: 20. Germline V gene sequence: CDR1 SGHTA, CDR2 FQGNSA. The CDR3 has 16 amino acids. The CDR3 region has the DNA TGTGCCAGCAGCCCGAAGACCGGGACATACTACAGGGGGAAGTTCTTC. As protein: CASSPKTGTYYRGKFF. Full variable domain (missing parts from reference TRBV7-2 and TRBJ2-1): GAGVSQSPSNKVTEKGKDVELRCDPISGHTALYWYRQSLGQGLEFLIYFQGNSAPDKSGLPSDRFSAERTGGSVSTLTIQRTQQEDSAVYLCASSPKTGTYYRGKFFGPGTRLTVL.

In its sample, this clonotype was seen many times. The chain employs TRBV20-1 and TRBJ1-2, with D maybe TRBD1 (6 bases). CDR1 and CDR2 from the germline V gene are DFQATT and SNEGSKA (reference sequence). The germline V and J ends were trimmed by 6 bases and 8 bases, with 22 bases remaining between them. This CDR3 contains 14 residues. The CDR3 is CSAKRQAWSTGYTF. The CDR3 DNA reads as TGCAGTGCGAAACGACAGGCCTGGTCGACGGGCTACACCTTC.

This clonotype was counted a few times. CDR3 sequence: CASRRTGGYEKLFF. The CDR3 DNA is TGTGCCAGCAGACGGACAGGGGGATATGAAAAACTGTTTTTT. V gene TRBV7-2 combines with J gene TRBJ1-4; 10 bases line up with TRBD1. The CDR3 consists of 14 residues. From germline, CDR1 is SGHTA and CDR2 FQGNSA. V lost 6 bases, J lost 6 bases, and 4 bases stayed unmatched.

This clonotype was seen at least ten times. The genes are TRBV7-3 and TRBJ2-2; D is ambiguous. This CDR3 has 14 residues. CDR1 and CDR2 (germline): SGHTA, FQGTGA. V lost 0 bases and J lost 6, with 8 bases in between. CDR3 nucleotide sequence: TGTGCCAGCAGCTTAACCGGGTTTTCCGGGGAGCTGTTTTTT. Protein sequence: CASSLTGFSGELFF. The full variable domain, in which reference TRBV7-3 and TRBJ2-2 provide the parts outside the CDR3, is GAGVSQTPSNKVTEKGKYVELRCDPISGHTALYWYRQSLGQGPEFLIYFQGTGAADDSGLPNDRFFAVRPEGSVSTLKIQRTERGDSAVYLCASSLTGFSGELFFGEGSRLTVL.

Many counts were recorded for this clonotype. The gene calls are TRBV4-1 and TRBJ1-2, with D perhaps matching TRBD1 (5 bases). Germline CDR1 reads MGHRA; CDR2 reads YSYEKL. Trimming left V 4 bases short and J 2 bases short, with 14 bases between. This CDR3 is 15 amino acids long. CDR3 coding DNA: TGCGCCAGCAGCCTCGGACAAGTTTTAAACTATGGCTACACCTTC. This encodes CASSLGQVLNYGYTF.

The table lists this clonotype with many counts. The V and J genes are TRBV27 and TRBJ2-7, with D perhaps matching TRBD1 (6 bases). This CDR3 comprises 13 residues. Germline V gene data show CDR1 as MNHEY and CDR2 as SMNVEV (reference sequence). Trimming removed 5 bases at V and 6 bases at J, with 14 bases between. DNA for the CDR3: TGTGCCAGCAGTATGCAGGGGTTGGGCGAGCAGTACGTC. Its translation: CASSMQGLGEQYV.

This clonotype was detected ten times or more. The CDR3 loop is CASSLVQRFPNTEAFF. The CDR3 nucleotides are TGCGCCAGCAGCCTAGTACAGCGATTTCCGAACACTGAAGCTTTCTTT. The chain uses TRBV5-1 and TRBJ1-1, with D unclear. The germline V gene encodes CDR1 SGHRS and CDR2 YFSETQ. The length of the CDR3 is 16 residues. Deletions cut 4 bases from V and 1 base from J, with 17 bases between.

The chain is built from TRBV19 and TRBJ1-5, with D perhaps TRBD1 (6 bases). Trimming removed 7 bases at V and 5 bases at J, with 18 bases between. The CDR3 is 15 amino acids. The germline V gene encodes CDR1 LNHDA and CDR2 SQIVND (reference sequence). The CDR3 reads CASTTYRDLDQPQHF. The CDR3 DNA sequence: TGTGCCAGTACCACCTACAGGGATTTGGATCAGCCCCAGCATTTT. The full variable domain, in which reference TRBV19 and TRBJ1-5 provide the parts outside the CDR3, is DGGITQSPKYLFRKEGQNVTLSCEQNLNHDAMYWYRQDPGQGLRLIYYSQIVNDFQKGDIAEGYSVSREKKESFPLTVTSAQKNPTAFYLCASTTYRDLDQPQHFGDGTRLSIL.

This clonotype was recorded a few times. The gene calls are TRBV7-2 and TRBJ2-7; D ambiguous. With 3 bases removed from V and 2 bases from J, the gap between germline ends came to 8 bases. The CDR3 has 13 residues. Germline values: CDR1 SGHTA, CDR2 FQGNSA. The CDR3 DNA sequence: TGTGCCAGCAGCTTGGACGGTACCTACGAGCAGTACGTC. Translation: CASSLDGTYEQYV.

This clonotype occurred many times. The rearrangement joins TRBV9 to TRBJ1-1, with 7 bases aligning to TRBD1. This CDR3 is built from 15 residues. Germline loops: CDR1 SGDLS, CDR2 YYNGEE. Trimming took 4 bases from V and 1 from J; bases not matched to a gene: 7. DNA for the CDR3: TGTGCCAGCAGCCCGAGTTGGGACAGGAACACTGAAGCTTTCTTT. Translated: CASSPSWDRNTEAFF.

Notes on this clonotype: Since a much larger clone is just one base distant, this may be a read error. The chain joins TRBV20-1 to TRBJ2-1, with 8 bases aligning to TRBD1. This CDR3 has 16 residues. Germline CDR1 is DFQATT and CDR2 is SNEGSKA (reference sequence). Here the CDR3 reads CSTSTPGTGSHHEQFF. Here the CDR3 DNA reads TGCAGTACTAGCACTCCCGGGACAGGCTCGCATCATGAGCAGTTCTTC.

In regard to this clonotype: A single base separates this from a much larger clone, so it may be a read error. The J gene is TRBJ1-6, the V gene TRBV3-1; D gene unclear. The CDR3 is 13 residues long. Germline V lookup: CDR1 LGHDT, CDR2 YNNKEL (reference sequence). Deletions cut 4 bases from V and 9 bases from J, with 10 bases between. In DNA form, the CDR3 reads TGTGCCAGCAGCCTAGAGGGAAGTTCACCCCTCCACTTT. It is translated as CASSLEGSSPLHF.

This clonotype was counted ten times or more. This chain connects TRBV2 to TRBJ2-6, with 7 bases matching TRBD1. Germline values: CDR1 SNHLY, CDR2 FYNNEI. The CDR3 is made up of 17 amino acids. The V segment lost 3 bases and the J segment 4 bases; nucleotides outside the gene matches: 9. The CDR3 protein is CASSDHPGQTGANVLTF. In DNA, the CDR3 is TGTGCCAGCAGTGACCACCCGGGACAGACCGGGGCCAACGTCCTGACTTTC.

This clonotype was counted a few times. The chain recombines TRBV5-4 with TRBJ2-5; TRBD2 matches 7 bases. The germline CDR1 and CDR2 sequences are SGHNT and YYREEE (reference sequence). V shed 2 bases and J 1 base; nucleotides not matched to a gene: 2. CDR3 length equals 14 residues. This chain's CDR3 is CASSFSGVQETQYF. The CDR3 coding sequence is TGTGCCAGCAGCTTCAGCGGGGTCCAAGAGACCCAGTACTTC.

This clonotype was counted many times. The chain has TRBV5-1 and TRBJ2-7, with a weak D call TRBD1 (6 bases). The CDR3 length is 13 residues. The V gene's germline CDR1 is SGHRS and CDR2 YFSETQ. The V and J ends lost 3 bases and 2 bases respectively, with 9 bases between them. CDR3 protein: CASSWGQTYEQYF. CDR3 sequence (DNA): TGCGCCAGCAGCTGGGGACAAACCTACGAGCAGTACTTC.